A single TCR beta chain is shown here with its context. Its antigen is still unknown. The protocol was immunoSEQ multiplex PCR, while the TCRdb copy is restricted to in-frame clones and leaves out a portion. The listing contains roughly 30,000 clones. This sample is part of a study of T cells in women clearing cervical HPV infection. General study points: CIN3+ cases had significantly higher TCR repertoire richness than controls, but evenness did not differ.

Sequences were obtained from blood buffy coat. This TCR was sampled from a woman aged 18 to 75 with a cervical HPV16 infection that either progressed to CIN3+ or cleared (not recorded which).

The CDR3 loop is CASSLGRQNEKLFF. Partial CDR3 DNA: TGCGCCAGCAGCTTGGGCCGACAGAATGAAAAA. The rearrangement uses TRBV5-1 and TRBJ1-4; D might be TRBD1 (5 bases). Sequencing ends 3 residues short of the CDR3 end; the germline J gene provides the rest. This CDR3 has 14 amino acids. CDR1 is SGHRS and CDR2 is YFSETQ in the germline V gene. The V end was cut by 0 bases, the J end by 5 bases, with 8 bases between.